Shown below are 30 T cell receptor beta chains from a single sample sequenced in a study of identical twins. MiXCR, applied by TCRdb to the 5' RACE reads, yields one record per CDR3 protein. The table shows around 450,000 distinct CDR3 sequences, with approximately 15% occurring only once. This same sample was also taken into another study, of yellow fever vaccine responses in identical twins.

Sample: CD4+ T cells sorted from blood. Receptors were obtained from a woman in her late teens or twenties in good health.

A word on this clonotype: The junction departs from the called germline gene at one end, perhaps through a read error. The V and J genes are TRBV3-1 and TRBJ2-2; a weak D match, TRBD1 (5 bases). The CDR3 contains 17 residues. From germline, CDR1 is LGHDT and CDR2 YNNKEL (reference sequence). The CDR3 sequence is CATSQDRAGFDTGELFF. The CDR3 region has the DNA TGTGCCACCAGCCAAGATAGGGCAGGGTTTGACACCGGGGAGCTGTTTTTT.

The table lists this clonotype with a few counts. The CDR3 loop reads CASSLTIGTGNNEQFF. The CDR3 DNA reads as TGCGCCAGCAGCTTGACAATCGGGACAGGCAACAATGAGCAGTTCTTC. The rearrangement links TRBV5-1 to TRBJ2-1; 8 bases are shared with TRBD1. Germline loops: CDR1 SGHRS, CDR2 YFSETQ. The CDR3 is 16 amino acids. V lost 1 base, J lost 5 bases, and 8 bases stayed unmatched.

The gene calls are TRBV5-1 and TRBJ2-2; 7 bases are shared with TRBD1. This CDR3 is 16 amino acids long. The V and J ends lost 4 bases and 3 bases, in that order; junction bases with no gene match: 9. Germline V gives CDR1 SGHRS, CDR2 YFSETQ. The CDR3 sequence: CASSVPGQFYTGELFF. The DNA of the CDR3 is TGCGCCAGCAGCGTTCCGGGACAGTTCTACACCGGGGAGCTGTTTTTT.

This clonotype was seen only a few times. The V gene is TRBV6-5, the J gene TRBJ2-7; TRBD2 matches 8 bases. V was clipped by 2 bases and J by 2 bases; unmatched bases: 8. CDR1 and CDR2 from the germline V gene are MNHEY and SVGAGI. The CDR3 extends over 16 amino acids. The CDR3 sequence is CASSYLGGLETYEQYF. Written as DNA, the CDR3 is TGTGCCAGCAGTTACCTAGGGGGACTAGAGACCTACGAGCAGTACTTC.

The gene calls are TRBV4-3 and TRBJ1-6; D might be TRBD1 (6 bases). V was trimmed by 4 bases and J by 7 bases, leaving 11 bases between them. This CDR3 is 14 amino acids long. Germline-derived CDR1 and CDR2 are LGHNA and YSLEER. The CDR3: CASSPTGMNSPLHF. In nucleotides, the CDR3 is TGCGCCAGCAGCCCCACAGGGATGAATTCACCCCTCCACTTT.

The V gene is TRBV6-6, the J gene TRBJ2-1; D unclear. Trimming stripped 2 bases from V and 5 bases from J, with 4 bases between. Germline CDR1 reads MNHNY; CDR2 reads SVGAGI (reference sequence). The CDR3 is 12 residues long. The CDR3 coding sequence is TGTGCCAGCAGTTACGTAGACAATGAGCAGTTCTTC. This sequence encodes CASSYVDNEQFF.

V and J are TRBV2 and TRBJ2-4; 7 bases align to TRBD2. The trim removed 7 bases at V and 1 base at J, leaving 10 bases unmatched. Germline V gene sequence: CDR1 SNHLY, CDR2 FYNNEI. CDR3 size: 16 residues. In DNA form, the CDR3 reads TGTGCCAGCAATACCGGGGGGAAAGGGGCCAAAAACATTCAGTACTTC. Translation: CASNTGGKGAKNIQYF.

This clonotype has only a few counts. The rearrangement links TRBV28 to TRBJ2-7; TRBD2 aligns across 10 bases. This CDR3 has 15 residues. Germline-derived CDR1 and CDR2 are MDHEN and SYDVKM. V was pared by 5 bases and J by 1 base, with 5 bases of the junction left unmatched. The CDR3 region is CASSVTSGASYEQYF. The CDR3 bases are TGTGCCAGCAGTGTAACTAGCGGGGCATCCTACGAGCAGTACTTC.

This sequence joins TRBV12-3 or TRBV12-4 and TRBJ2-7; D is ambiguous. The CDR3 contains 13 residues. Between the trimmed V and J ends, which lost 5 bases and 9 bases, there was a span of 17 bases. CDR3 residues: CASSNYDTTRQYF. In DNA form, the CDR3 reads TGTGCCAGCAGTAACTACGACACTACAAGGCAGTACTTC.

This clonotype has a handful of counts. V gene TRBV5-6 combines with J gene TRBJ2-5; D is undetermined. Germline V gives CDR1 SGHDT, CDR2 YYEEEE. There are 14 residues in the CDR3. Deletions cut 0 bases from V and 2 bases from J, with 8 bases between. CDR3 nucleotide sequence: TGTGCCAGCAGCTTGGTTACTTTACAAGAGACCCAGTACTTC. Translation: CASSLVTLQETQYF.

This clonotype was observed a handful of times. The chain uses TRBV27 and TRBJ1-4, with D tentatively TRBD1 (5 bases). V shed 2 bases and J shed 10 bases, with 14 bases lying between them. The germline V gene has CDR1 MNHEY and CDR2 SMNVEV (reference sequence). The CDR3 is 14 amino acids. The DNA of the CDR3 is TGTGCCAGCAGTTTACTCGGGGATGGGGGAAAACTGTTTTTT. This translates into CASSLLGDGGKLFF.

The rearrangement links TRBV6-1 to TRBJ2-2; 8 bases match TRBD2. After removal of 6 bases from V and 6 bases from J, the junction contained 12 bases not matched to a gene. Looked up from germline, CDR1 is MNHNS and CDR2 is SASEGT. This CDR3 has 16 residues. In DNA, the CDR3 is TGTGCCAGCAGGATTCTAGCGGGCGGGTCCCCCGGGGAGCTGTTTTTT. This translates into CASRILAGGSPGELFF.

The chain uses TRBV20-1 and TRBJ2-3; 7 bases fit TRBD2. V lost 6 bases, J lost 0 bases, and 9 bases stayed unmatched. CDR1 and CDR2 from the germline V gene are DFQATT and SNEGSKA (reference sequence). CDR3 size: 15 residues. CDR3 DNA sequence: TGCAGTGCGGTAATAAGGGGACTAAGCACAGATACGCAGTATTTT. Protein product: CSAVIRGLSTDTQYF.

This clonotype was recorded at least ten times. V and J are TRBV20-1 and TRBJ1-6; TRBD1 matches 11 bases. This CDR3 comprises 17 residues. The germline V gene encodes CDR1 DFQATT and CDR2 SNEGSKA (reference sequence). Trimming removed 5 bases from V and 6 bases from J; junction bases left unmatched: 12. As DNA, the CDR3 is TGCAGTGCTCCCGGGACAGGGGGTCGGCTCGGTAATTCACCCCTCCACTTT. This codes for CSAPGTGGRLGNSPLHF.

This clonotype was picked up a small number of times. This sequence joins TRBV25-1 and TRBJ2-6; 10 bases are shared with TRBD1. CDR3 size: 18 residues. The V gene end was trimmed by 3 bases and the J gene end by 0 bases; junction bases not matched to a gene: 5. CDR1 MGHDK and CDR2 SYGVNS come from the germline V gene. The CDR3 DNA follows: TGTGCCAGCAGTGATGGGGACAGGGGCTCCTCTGGGGCCAACGTCCTGACTTTC. Translation: CASSDGDRGSSGANVLTF.

This clonotype was seen more than once but under ten times. The chain has TRBV4-1 and TRBJ2-1; D is unclear. Trimming removed 2 bases from V and 0 bases from J, with 14 bases in between. This CDR3 region has 17 residues. The germline CDR1 and CDR2 sequences are MGHRA and YSYEKL. The CDR3 is CASSQSPSHVSYNEQFF. CDR3 nucleotide sequence: TGCGCCAGCAGCCAAAGTCCCAGCCATGTCTCCTACAATGAGCAGTTCTTC.

The V gene is TRBV18, the J gene TRBJ2-7, with D unresolved. Trimming pared 3 bases from V and 2 bases from J, leaving 5 bases between. The CDR3 totals 12 residues. Germline CDR1 and CDR2: KGHSH and LQKENI. CDR3 in DNA: TGTGCCAGCTCACCTCTAACCTACGAGCAGTACTTC. Translated: CASSPLTYEQYF.

This clonotype was observed many times. This rearrangement joins TRBV20-1 to TRBJ2-3, with D possibly matching TRBD1 (6 bases). The germline CDR1 and CDR2 sequences are DFQATT and SNEGSKA (reference sequence). The CDR3 length is 14 residues. Trimming pared 3 bases from V and 0 bases from J, leaving 10 bases between. CDR3 loop: CSASDGQSTDTQYF. Written as DNA, the CDR3 is TGCAGTGCTAGTGACGGACAGAGCACAGATACGCAGTATTTT.

This clonotype was counted only a few times. The chain has TRBV2 and TRBJ1-4, with 8 nucleotides matching TRBD1. The CDR3 spans 15 residues. In germline, CDR1 is SNHLY, CDR2 FYNNEI. Trimming removed 7 bases from V and 2 bases from J; junction bases left unmatched: 6. This CDR3 is CASTRQGATNEKLFF. The CDR3, as DNA: TGTGCCAGCACGAGGCAGGGGGCCACTAATGAAAAACTGTTTTTT. Using reference TRBV2 and TRBJ1-4 for the parts outside the CDR3, the full variable domain is EPEVTQTPSHQVTQMGQEVILRCVPISNHLYFYWYRQILGQKVEFLVSFYNNEISEKSEIFDDQFSVERPDGSNFTLKIRSTKLEDSAMYFCASTRQGATNEKLFFGSGTQLSVL.

The chain has TRBV5-1 and TRBJ2-3; 8 positions match TRBD1. The CDR3 length is 15 residues. Looked up from germline, CDR1 is SGHRS and CDR2 is YFSETQ. Trimming took 4 bases from V and 5 from J; bases not matched to a gene: 9. CDR3 amino acids: CASSPMGRGRDTQYF. The CDR3 DNA follows: TGCGCCAGCAGCCCTATGGGCAGGGGGCGAGATACGCAGTATTTT.

The rearrangement uses TRBV7-9 and TRBJ1-1; TRBD1 might be the D (5 bases). V lost 1 base and J lost 7, with 10 bases in between. This CDR3 is 13 amino acids long. Germline loops: CDR1 SEHNR, CDR2 FQNEAQ (reference sequence). The CDR3 bases are TGTGCCAGCAGCTTAGTTAGGGGAGGTGAAGCTTTCTTT. It translates to CASSLVRGGEAFF.

The chain is built from TRBV7-9 and TRBJ1-1, with D maybe TRBD1 (5 bases). The germline CDR1 and CDR2 sequences are SEHNR and FQNEAQ (reference sequence). Trimming pared 3 bases from V and 0 bases from J, leaving 14 bases between. This CDR3 is built from 16 residues. The CDR3 protein is CASSFAPGGMNTEAFF. CDR3 DNA sequence: TGTGCCAGCAGCTTTGCACCGGGGGGAATGAACACTGAAGCTTTCTTT.

In this sample, this clonotype turned up many times. The rearrangement joins TRBV12-3 or TRBV12-4 to TRBJ1-3; 8 nucleotides agree with TRBD1. The CDR3 is 17 residues long. After removal of 6 bases from V and 0 bases from J, the junction contained 10 bases not matched to a gene. CDR3 amino acids: CASRNPRGQSSGNTIYF. CDR3 coding DNA: TGTGCCAGCAGGAATCCCAGGGGGCAAAGCTCTGGAAACACCATATATTTT.

The chain couples TRBV2 to TRBJ1-1; D ambiguous. Between the trimmed V and J ends, which lost 7 bases and 3 bases, there was a span of 12 bases. Germline-derived CDR1 and CDR2 are SNHLY and FYNNEI. The CDR3 loop spans 13 amino acids. The CDR3 region is CASTGTDYTEAFF. CDR3 nucleotides: TGTGCCAGCACGGGAACAGACTACACTGAAGCTTTCTTT.

This chain uses TRBV7-9 with TRBJ2-2, with D perhaps TRBD1 (5 bases). V was clipped by 4 bases and J by 6 bases, with 9 bases between them. Germline V gives CDR1 SEHNR, CDR2 FQNEAQ (reference sequence). This CDR3 is 13 amino acids long. This chain's CDR3 is CASSYRTPGELFF. In DNA, the CDR3 is TGTGCCAGCAGCTATCGGACACCCGGGGAGCTGTTTTTT.

On this clonotype: The junction does not match germline at one end; this may be a read error. V gene TRBV20-1 combines with J gene TRBJ2-5; TRBD1 is a possible D gene (5 bases). Per germline, CDR1 DFQATT and CDR2 SNEGSKA (reference sequence). The CDR3 is made up of 14 amino acids. The CDR3: CGATPDRTQETQYF. The CDR3 region has the DNA TGCGGTGCTACGCCCGACAGAACCCAAGAGACCCAGTACTTC.

The sample holds a few counts of this clonotype. The V gene is TRBV18, the J gene TRBJ2-2; D perhaps matches TRBD2 (5 bases). V shed 5 bases and J shed 13 bases, with 11 bases lying between them. Germline lookup yields CDR1 KGHSH and CDR2 LQKENI. This CDR3 is built from 11 residues. The chain's CDR3 is CASSSRTALFF. The CDR3 DNA reads TGTGCCAGCTCAAGCAGGACTGCGCTGTTTTTT.

This clonotype came up a few times. The V call is TRBV5-1, the J call TRBJ1-6, with TRBD1 as a possible D gene (5 bases). This CDR3 is built from 15 residues. The germline V gene encodes CDR1 SGHRS and CDR2 YFSETQ. V lost 3 bases to trimming and J lost 1 base, with 8 bases between them. DNA of the CDR3: TGCGCCAGCAGCTCCAGGGTTTCCTATAATTCACCCCTCCACTTT. Translated, it gives CASSSRVSYNSPLHF. Based on the CDR3 plus reference TRBV5-1 and TRBJ1-6, the full variable domain is KAGVTQTPRYLIKTRGQQVTLSCSPISGHRSVSWYQQTPGQGLQFLFEYFSETQRNKGNFPGRFSGRQFSNSRSEMNVSTLELGDSALYLCASSSRVSYNSPLHFGNGTRLTVT.

This clonotype was recorded at least ten times. V and J are TRBV29-1 and TRBJ1-1; D is ambiguous. With 3 bases removed from V and 3 bases from J, the gap between germline ends came to 14 bases. The CDR3 consists of 14 residues. The V gene's germline CDR1 is SQVTM and CDR2 ANQGSEA. DNA for the CDR3: TGCAGCGTTGAGGTCCGAGGTTCTCACACTGAAGCTTTCTTT. Residues: CSVEVRGSHTEAFF.

This clonotype turned up a few times. The CDR3 DNA is TGCAGCGTTGCGAATAAAGACAATGAGCAGTTCTTC. It specifies CSVANKDNEQFF. The chain uses TRBV29-1 and TRBJ2-1, with D hard to call. CDR3 size: 12 residues. Germline V gene lookup returns CDR1 SQVTM and CDR2 ANQGSEA. Trimming took off 4 bases at V and 5 bases at J, with 9 bases between the two ends.